This TCR beta chain stems from a study of response to subunit inactivated influenza vaccine. Germline values: CDR1 SQVTM, CDR2 ANQGSEA. The CDR3 is made up of 15 amino acids. V shed 5 bases, J shed 3 bases, and the junction held 11 bases outside the gene matches. TCRdb ran MiXCR on the RT-PCR reads and lists one entry per CDR3 protein. The sample records more than 450,000 distinct CDR3 sequences, about 11% being singletons. This clonotype was seen repeatedly, ten times or more. What it recognizes is unknown. Study-wide results and limits: The study's authors posited that every seasonal influenza vaccination enlists few new T cells.

The sequencing used PBMCs from blood, collected on the day of vaccination. The TCR comes from a man aged 50 to 60 who received an inactivated influenza vaccine. This chain connects TRBV29-1 to TRBJ2-7, with 9 positions matching TRBD1. The CDR3 DNA is TGCAGCGTTCTCGAGGCGACAGGGGGACGCTACGAGCAGTACTTC. This translates into CSVLEATGGRYEQYF.